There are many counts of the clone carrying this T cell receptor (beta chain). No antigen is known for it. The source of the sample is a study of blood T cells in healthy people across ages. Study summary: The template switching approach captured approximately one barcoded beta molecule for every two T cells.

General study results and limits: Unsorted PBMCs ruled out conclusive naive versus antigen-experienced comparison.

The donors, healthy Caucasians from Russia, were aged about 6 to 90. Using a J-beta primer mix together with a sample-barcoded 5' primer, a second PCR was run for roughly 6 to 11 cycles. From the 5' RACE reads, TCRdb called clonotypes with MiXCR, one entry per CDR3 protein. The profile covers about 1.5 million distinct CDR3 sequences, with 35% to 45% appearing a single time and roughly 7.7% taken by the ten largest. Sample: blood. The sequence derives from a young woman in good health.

This CDR3 is CSARGGTLKGTNEKLFF. Written as DNA, the CDR3 is TGCAGTGCTAGAGGGGGCACTCTTAAGGGCACTAATGAAAAACTGTTTTTT. The rearrangement links TRBV20-1 to TRBJ1-4, with D perhaps TRBD1 (5 bases). From germline, CDR1 is DFQATT and CDR2 SNEGSKA (reference sequence). V shed 1 base and J shed 2 bases, with 17 bases lying between them. The CDR3 totals 17 residues.